This T cell receptor (beta chain) was retrieved from a study of blood T cell repertoires in COVID-19. About the study: Material from acute and convalescent COVID-19 was sourced from the United States, Italy and Spain. T cells, B-cell-depleted T cells, or PBMCs provided the cDNA or gDNA that served as material.

Under the authors' procedure: Estimated nucleated cell counts came from reference gene primer amplification. Method: immunoSEQ multiplex PCR; TCRdb's copy keeps in-frame clones and lacks some. V and J calls and clone size are copied from that table; D and trimming were computed from the DNA. Of 85,000 to 100,000 clones listed, 90% are singletons. Sequencing was done on a sample of peripheral blood. The source of this sequence is a man between 60 and 75 years old with acute or convalescent COVID-19.

The DNA for the CDR3 is TGTGCCAGCACCCTCAGTGGCGGCACTGAAGCTTTCTTT. Translation gives CASTLSGGTEAFF. The rearrangement uses TRBV12-3 or TRBV12-4 and TRBJ1-1; D remains unclear. The ends were cut back, 7 bases at V and 4 bases at J, with 13 bases in the middle. The CDR3 consists of 13 residues.